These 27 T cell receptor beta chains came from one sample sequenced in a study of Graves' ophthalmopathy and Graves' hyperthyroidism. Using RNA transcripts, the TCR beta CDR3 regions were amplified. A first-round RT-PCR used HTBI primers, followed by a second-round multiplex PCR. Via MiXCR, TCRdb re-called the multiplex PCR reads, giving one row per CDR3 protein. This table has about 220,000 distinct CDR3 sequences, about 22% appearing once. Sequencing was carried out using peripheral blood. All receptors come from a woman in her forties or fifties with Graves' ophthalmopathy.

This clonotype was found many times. CDR3 in DNA: TGTGCCAGCAGCTTAGATGTGGGTCTACCTAAAGAGACCCAGTACTTC. The encoded protein is CASSLDVGLPKETQYF. V and J are TRBV11-2 and TRBJ2-5; D gene unclear. The CDR3 has 16 residues. CDR1 SGHAT and CDR2 FQNNGV come from the germline V gene. The V and J ends lost 0 bases and 3 bases respectively, with 14 bases between them.

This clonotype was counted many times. CDR3 amino acids: CASTPLGQSYEQYF. The CDR3 DNA sequence: TGTGCCAGCACCCCTCTGGGACAGTCCTACGAGCAGTACTTC. This chain uses TRBV5-6 with TRBJ2-7; 7 bases line up with TRBD1. Germline values: CDR1 SGHDT, CDR2 YYEEEE. The CDR3 contains 14 residues. The V and J ends lost 6 bases and 1 base, in that order; junction bases with no gene match: 7.

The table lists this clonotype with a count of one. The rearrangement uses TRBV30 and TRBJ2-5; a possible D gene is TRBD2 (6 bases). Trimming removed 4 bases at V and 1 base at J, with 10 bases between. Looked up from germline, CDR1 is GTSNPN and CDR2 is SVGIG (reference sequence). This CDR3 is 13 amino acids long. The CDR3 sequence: CAWTRDFQETQYF. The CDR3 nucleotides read TGTGCCTGGACCAGGGACTTCCAAGAGACCCAGTACTTC. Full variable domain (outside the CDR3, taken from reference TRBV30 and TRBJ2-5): SQTIHQWPATLVQPVGSPLSLECTVEGTSNPNLYWYRQAAGRGLQLLFYSVGIGQISSEVPQNLSASRPQDRQFILSSKKLLLSDSGFYLCAWTRDFQETQYFGPGTRLLVL.

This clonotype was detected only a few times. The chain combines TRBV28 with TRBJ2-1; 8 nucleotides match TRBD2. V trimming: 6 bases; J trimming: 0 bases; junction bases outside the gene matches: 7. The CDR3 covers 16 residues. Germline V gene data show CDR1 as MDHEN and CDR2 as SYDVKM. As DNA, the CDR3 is TGTGCCAGCAGCCGCCGGGGGGGGCCCTCCTACAATGAGCAGTTCTTC. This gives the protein CASSRRGGPSYNEQFF.

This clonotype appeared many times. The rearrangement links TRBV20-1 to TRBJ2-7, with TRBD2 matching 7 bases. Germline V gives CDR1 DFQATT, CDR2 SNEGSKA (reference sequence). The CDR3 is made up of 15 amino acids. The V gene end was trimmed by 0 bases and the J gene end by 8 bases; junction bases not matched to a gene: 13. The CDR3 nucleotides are TGCAGTGCTAGAGATCTGGCGGGAGCCATTACGAAGCAGTACTTC. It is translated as CSARDLAGAITKQYF.

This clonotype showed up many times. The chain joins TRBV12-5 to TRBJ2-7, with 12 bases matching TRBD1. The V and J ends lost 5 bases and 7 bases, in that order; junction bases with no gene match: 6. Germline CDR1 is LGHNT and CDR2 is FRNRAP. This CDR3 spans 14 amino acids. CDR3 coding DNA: TGTGCTAGTGGTCGGGGACAGGGGGCTTATGAGCAGTACTTC. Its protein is CASGRGQGAYEQYF.

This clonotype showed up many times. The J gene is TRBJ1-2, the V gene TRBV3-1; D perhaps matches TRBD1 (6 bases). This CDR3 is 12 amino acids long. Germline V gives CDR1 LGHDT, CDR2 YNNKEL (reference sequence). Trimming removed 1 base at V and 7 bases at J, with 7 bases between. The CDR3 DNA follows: TGTGCCAGCAGCCAAGGCAGGGGTGGCTACACCTTC. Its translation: CASSQGRGGYTF.

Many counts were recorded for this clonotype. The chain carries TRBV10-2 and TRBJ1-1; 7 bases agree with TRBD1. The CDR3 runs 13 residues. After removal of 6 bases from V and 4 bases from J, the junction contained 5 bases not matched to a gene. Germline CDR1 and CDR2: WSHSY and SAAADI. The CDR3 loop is CASRDRDGTEAFF. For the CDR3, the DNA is TGCGCCAGCAGAGACAGGGATGGCACTGAAGCTTTCTTT.

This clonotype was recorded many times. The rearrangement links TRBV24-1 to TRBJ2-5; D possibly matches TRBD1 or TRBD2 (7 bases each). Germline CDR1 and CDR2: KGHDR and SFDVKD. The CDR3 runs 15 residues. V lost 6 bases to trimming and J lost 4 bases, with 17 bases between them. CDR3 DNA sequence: TGTGCCACCAGTCAGGCAACAGGGGAGGGAGAGACCCAGTACTTC. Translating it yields CATSQATGEGETQYF.

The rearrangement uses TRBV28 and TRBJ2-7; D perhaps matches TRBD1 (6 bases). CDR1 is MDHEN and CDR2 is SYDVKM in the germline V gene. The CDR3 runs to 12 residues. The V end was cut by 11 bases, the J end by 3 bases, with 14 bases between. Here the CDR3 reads CAVGAQVYEQYF. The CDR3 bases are TGTGCCGTGGGGGCACAGGTCTACGAGCAGTACTTC.

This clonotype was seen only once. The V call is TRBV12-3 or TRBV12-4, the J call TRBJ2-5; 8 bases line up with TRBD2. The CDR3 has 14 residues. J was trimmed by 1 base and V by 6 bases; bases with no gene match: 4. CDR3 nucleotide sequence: TGTGCCAGCAGAAGCGGGGGAGCCCAAGAGACCCAGTACTTC. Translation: CASRSGGAQETQYF.

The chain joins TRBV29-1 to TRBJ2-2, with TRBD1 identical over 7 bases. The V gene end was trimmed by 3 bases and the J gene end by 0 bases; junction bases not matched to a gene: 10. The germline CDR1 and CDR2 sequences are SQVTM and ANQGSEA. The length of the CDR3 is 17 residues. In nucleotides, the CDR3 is TGCAGCGTTGAGCTCGACAGGGTAGGCGCGAACACCGGGGAGCTGTTTTTT. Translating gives CSVELDRVGANTGELFF.

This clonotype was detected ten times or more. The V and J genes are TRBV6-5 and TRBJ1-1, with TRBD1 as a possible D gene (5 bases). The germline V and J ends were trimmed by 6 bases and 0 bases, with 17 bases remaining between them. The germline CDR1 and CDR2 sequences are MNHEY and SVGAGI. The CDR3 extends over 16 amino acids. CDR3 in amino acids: CASRIVGGDLNTEAFF. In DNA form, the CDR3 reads TGTGCCAGCAGGATCGTCGGGGGTGATCTGAACACTGAAGCTTTCTTT.

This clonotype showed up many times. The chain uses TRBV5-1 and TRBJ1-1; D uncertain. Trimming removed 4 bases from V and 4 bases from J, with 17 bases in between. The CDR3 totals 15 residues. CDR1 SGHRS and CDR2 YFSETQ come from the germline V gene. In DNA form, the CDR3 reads TGCGCCAGCAGCCTACCCCAGGTCGCTTCCACTGAAGCTTTCTTT. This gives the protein CASSLPQVASTEAFF.

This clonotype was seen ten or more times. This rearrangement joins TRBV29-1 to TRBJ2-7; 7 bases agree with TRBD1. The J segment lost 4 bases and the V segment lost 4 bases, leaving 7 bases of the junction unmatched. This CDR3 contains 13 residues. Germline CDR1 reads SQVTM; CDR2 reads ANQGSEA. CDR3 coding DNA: TGCAGCGTTGGAGTAGGGGGCGGTTACGAGCAGTACTTC. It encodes CSVGVGGGYEQYF.

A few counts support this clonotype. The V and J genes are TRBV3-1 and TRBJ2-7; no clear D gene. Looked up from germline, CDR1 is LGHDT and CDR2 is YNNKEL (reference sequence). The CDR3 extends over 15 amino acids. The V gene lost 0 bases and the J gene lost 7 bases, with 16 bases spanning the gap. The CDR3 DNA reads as TGTGCCAGCAGCCAAGATCGGCCGGGTGTGGGGGAGCAGTACTTC. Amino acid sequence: CASSQDRPGVGEQYF.

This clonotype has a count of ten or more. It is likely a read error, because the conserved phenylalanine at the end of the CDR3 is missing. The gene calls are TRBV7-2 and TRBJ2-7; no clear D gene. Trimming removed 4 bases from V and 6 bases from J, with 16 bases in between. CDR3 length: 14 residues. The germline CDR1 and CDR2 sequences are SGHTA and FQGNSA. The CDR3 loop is CASSSQGALSEQYL. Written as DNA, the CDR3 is TGTGCCAGCAGCTCGCAAGGCGCCCTAAGCGAGCAGTACCTC.

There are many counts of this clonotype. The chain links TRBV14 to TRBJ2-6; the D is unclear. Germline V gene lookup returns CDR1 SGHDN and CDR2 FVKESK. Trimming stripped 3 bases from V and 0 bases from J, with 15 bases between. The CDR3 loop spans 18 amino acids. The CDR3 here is CASSHSTRSLSGANVLTF. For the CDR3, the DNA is TGTGCCAGCAGCCACTCAACGAGGTCCCTCTCTGGGGCCAACGTCCTGACTTTC.

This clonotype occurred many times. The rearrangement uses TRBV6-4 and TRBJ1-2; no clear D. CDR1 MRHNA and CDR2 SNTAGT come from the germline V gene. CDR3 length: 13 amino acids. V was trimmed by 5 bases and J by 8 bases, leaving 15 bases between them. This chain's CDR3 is CASSSRSVWGYTF. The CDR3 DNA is TGTGCCAGCAGTTCCCGTTCGGTATGGGGCTACACCTTC.

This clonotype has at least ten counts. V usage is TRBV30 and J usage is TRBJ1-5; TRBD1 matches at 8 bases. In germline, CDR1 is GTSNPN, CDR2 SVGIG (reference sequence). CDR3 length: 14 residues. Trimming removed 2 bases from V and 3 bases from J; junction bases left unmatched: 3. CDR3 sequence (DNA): TGTGCCTGGAGTTCAGGGGGCCTCAATCAGCCCCAGCATTTT. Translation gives CAWSSGGLNQPQHF.

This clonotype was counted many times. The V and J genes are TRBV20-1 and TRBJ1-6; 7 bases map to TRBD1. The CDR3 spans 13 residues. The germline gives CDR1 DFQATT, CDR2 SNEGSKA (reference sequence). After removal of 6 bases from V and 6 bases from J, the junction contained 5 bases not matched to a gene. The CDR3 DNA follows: TGCAGTGCCACCCGGGACAGTAATTCACCCCTCCACTTT. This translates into CSATRDSNSPLHF.

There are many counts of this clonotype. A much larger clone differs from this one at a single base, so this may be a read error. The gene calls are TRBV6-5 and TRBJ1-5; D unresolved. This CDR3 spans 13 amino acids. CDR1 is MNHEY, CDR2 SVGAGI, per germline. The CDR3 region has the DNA TGTGCCAACAGTTACTCACCGGACGGTGGGCGGCATTTT. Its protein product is CANSYSPDGGRHF.

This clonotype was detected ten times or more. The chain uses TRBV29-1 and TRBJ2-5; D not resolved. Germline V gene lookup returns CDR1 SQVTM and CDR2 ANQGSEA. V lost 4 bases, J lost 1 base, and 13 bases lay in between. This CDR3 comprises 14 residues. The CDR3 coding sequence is TGCAGCGTTGTACCTTCGGGCAGCCAAGAGACCCAGTACTTC. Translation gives CSVVPSGSQETQYF.

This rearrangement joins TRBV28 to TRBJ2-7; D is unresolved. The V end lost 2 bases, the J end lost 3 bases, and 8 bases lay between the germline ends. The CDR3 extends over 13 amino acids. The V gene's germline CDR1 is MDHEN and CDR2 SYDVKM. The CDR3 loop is CASSLPPRYEQYF. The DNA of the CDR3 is TGTGCCAGCAGTTTACCCCCACGCTACGAGCAGTACTTC.

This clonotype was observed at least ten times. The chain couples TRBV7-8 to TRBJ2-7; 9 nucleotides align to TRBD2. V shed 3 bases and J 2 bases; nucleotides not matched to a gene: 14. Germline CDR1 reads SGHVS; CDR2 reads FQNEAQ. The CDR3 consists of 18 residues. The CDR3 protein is CASSFRPPEREVTYEQYF. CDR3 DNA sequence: TGTGCCAGCAGCTTTAGGCCCCCGGAGCGGGAGGTGACCTACGAGCAGTACTTC.

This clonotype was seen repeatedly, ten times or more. Here the CDR3 DNA reads TGTGCCAGCAGCTTAGCGTATAGGACTACCAAGGTCGACGAGCAGTACTTC. Translating it yields CASSLAYRTTKVDEQYF. The chain employs TRBV7-2 and TRBJ2-7, with D possibly being TRBD2 (6 bases). The CDR3 has 17 residues. Germline CDR1 SGHTA, CDR2 FQGNSA. The ends were cut back, 0 bases at V and 5 bases at J, with 20 bases in the middle. The complete variable domain, with remaining parts taken from reference TRBV7-2 and TRBJ2-7, reads GAGVSQSPSNKVTEKGKDVELRCDPISGHTALYWYRQSLGQGLEFLIYFQGNSAPDKSGLPSDRFSAERTGGSVSTLTIQRTQQEDSAVYLCASSLAYRTTKVDEQYFGPGTRLTVT.

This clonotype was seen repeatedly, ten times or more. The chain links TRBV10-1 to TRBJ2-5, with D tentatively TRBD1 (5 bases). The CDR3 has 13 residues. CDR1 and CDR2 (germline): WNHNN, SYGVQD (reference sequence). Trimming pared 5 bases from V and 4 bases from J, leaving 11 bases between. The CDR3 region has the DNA TGCGCCAGCAGTCGGACAACCGGAGAGACCCAGTACTTC. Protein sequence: CASSRTTGETQYF.